The source of this TCR beta chain is a study of shared T cell receptors in the human thymus. The protocol was immunoSEQ multiplex PCR, while the TCRdb copy is restricted to in-frame clones and leaves out a portion. This table holds hundreds of thousands of clones, about 90% found once. Points on this clone: One junction end does not reproduce the germline sequence, and a read error may be involved. Within the sample, other DNA sequences also encode this same CDR3.

The CDR3 is 14 amino acids. Germline lookup yields CDR1 MDHEN and CDR2 SYDVKM. These data were likewise used in another study, on human thymus T cells. That paper adds: From resections taken during corrective heart surgery, the thymus tissue was obtained. As related research reported, thymic repertoires overlapped highly among unrelated individuals.

The sample consisted of thymocytes. The source of this sequence is a boy under three years old with a congenital heart defect. The chain links TRBV28 to TRBJ1-6; D is undetermined. Here the CDR3 reads CASSLPTNNSPLHF. CDR3 in DNA: TGTGCCAGCAGTTTGCCCACTAATAATTCCCCCCTCCACTTT.